This T cell receptor (beta chain) was identified in a study of cytomegalovirus exposure and HLA in healthy donors. Study-wide findings and caveats: CMV serostatus was the sole immune exposure data available. There was a cluster of highly shared sequence variants that was likely a sequencing artifact. Cytomegalovirus association was listed for around 170 TCR beta chains.

The PCR used 60 Vbeta and 13 Jbeta primers. Assay used: immunoSEQ multiplex PCR; TCRdb lists only in-frame clones, some missing. The sample lists 100,000 to 150,000 clones, 60% to 80% occurring once. Comments on this clone: Its antigen is not known.

Everyone who donated was a healthy bone marrow donor. From germline, CDR1 is SEHNR and CDR2 FQNEAQ (reference sequence). The length of the CDR3 is 13 residues. Sequencing was performed on PBMCs. This chain links TRBV7-9 with TRBJ2-5, with TRBD2 as a possible D gene (5 bases). The J call is doubtful: the DNA matches TRBJ2-7 better. The sequence was collected from a woman aged 60-75 years in good health and CMV-seropositive. The CDR3 is CATNRGGTYEQYF. The CDR3 DNA follows: TGTGCCACCAACCGGGGTGGCACCTACGAGCAGTACTTC.